The 23 T cell receptor beta chains below were found in one sample sequenced in a study of cytomegalovirus exposure and HLA in healthy donors (TCRdb year 2017). The library was made by the immunoSEQ multiplex PCR assay. For the multiplex PCR, a mixture combining 60 forward primers for TCR Vbeta segments and 13 reverse primers for TCR Jbeta segments was used. Sourced from immuneACCESS, this table was stored by TCRdb with only in-frame sequences that have V and J called. A share of the clones is absent; for the studies checked, an unresolved V gene accounts for under half, and the remainder has no known explanation. This sample comprises over 150,000 clones, about 85% of them detected only once. 1% of the sample comes from the top ten. The material sequenced was PBMCs. The receptors here all came from a boy between 2 and 10 years old in good health and CMV-seronegative.

The rearrangement links TRBV7-9 to TRBJ2-3, with D maybe TRBD2 (6 bases). The germline V gene encodes CDR1 SEHNR and CDR2 FQNEAQ (reference sequence). Trimming took off 4 bases at V and 2 bases at J, with 13 bases between the two ends. This CDR3 has 15 residues. The CDR3 here is CASSSRDLPTDTQYF. The CDR3 DNA follows: TGTGCCAGCAGCTCAAGGGACTTACCCACAGATACGCAGTATTTT.

The chain combines TRBV9 with TRBJ2-1; D call uncertain. Germline V lookup: CDR1 SGDLS, CDR2 YYNGEE. CDR3 length equals 15 residues. Trimming left V 0 bases short and J 6 bases short, with 13 bases between. Here the CDR3 reads CASSVAPRIGNEQFF. CDR3 nucleotides: TGTGCCAGCAGCGTAGCCCCCAGGATAGGCAATGAGCAGTTCTTC.

The rearrangement joins TRBV29-1 to TRBJ1-2, with a tentative D call TRBD1 (6 bases). CDR1 and CDR2 (germline): SQVTM, ANQGSEA. V was trimmed by 4 bases and J by 6 bases, leaving 21 bases between them. This CDR3 has 15 residues. DNA for the CDR3: TGCAGCGTTGTATTCGACGGGCCAGGGGTACATGGCTACACCTTC. Translated: CSVVFDGPGVHGYTF.

This clone was found once. The chain recombines TRBV4-1 with TRBJ1-1, with 10 nucleotides matching TRBD1. After removal of 3 bases from V and 7 bases from J, the junction contained 8 bases not matched to a gene. Germline V CDR1 and CDR2: MGHRA, YSYEKL. There are 15 residues in the CDR3. For the CDR3, the DNA is TGCGCCAGCAGCCAGCCGGGACAGGGGTCGGATGAAGCTTTCTTT. Translation: CASSQPGQGSDEAFF.

The chain combines TRBV4-2 with TRBJ2-6, with TRBD1 as a possible D gene (6 bases). V was trimmed by 5 bases and J by 0 bases, leaving 17 bases between them. The length of the CDR3 is 18 residues. Germline loops: CDR1 LGHNA, CDR2 YNFKEQ. The CDR3 is CASSVRLRGNSGANVLTF. The CDR3 bases are TGTGCCAGCAGCGTCCGACTCAGGGGCAACTCTGGGGCCAACGTCCTGACTTTC.

This clone has a single count. The chain joins TRBV6-1 to TRBJ2-7; 7 nucleotides agree with TRBD1. V was clipped by 6 bases and J by 1 base; unmatched bases: 3. Germline V gene lookup returns CDR1 MNHNS and CDR2 SASEGT. CDR3 size: 13 residues. As DNA, the CDR3 is TGTGCCAGCAGCCAGGGGGTATCCTACGAGCAGTACGTC. Encoded protein: CASSQGVSYEQYV.

The chain combines TRBV29-1 with TRBJ2-7; 8 positions match TRBD2. Trimming cost V 6 bases and J 2 bases; bases outside gene matches: 0. CDR3 length: 11 amino acids. CDR1 is SQVTM, CDR2 ANQGSEA, per germline. DNA for the CDR3: TGCAGCGTCGGGGGGGCCTACGAGCAGTACTTC. Its translation is CSVGGAYEQYF.

The CDR3: CASSLGDRDAYEQYF. CDR3 DNA: TGTGCCAGTAGTCTAGGAGACAGGGATGCCTACGAGCAGTACTTC. This rearrangement joins TRBV19 to TRBJ2-7; 7 bases fit TRBD1. V was clipped by 5 bases and J by 2 bases; unmatched bases: 9. CDR1 is LNHDA and CDR2 is SQIVND in the germline V gene (reference sequence). The CDR3 has 15 amino acids.

The V call is TRBV28, the J call TRBJ1-2; D is perhaps TRBD1 (5 bases). Germline V lookup: CDR1 MDHEN, CDR2 SYDVKM. The CDR3 is 14 amino acids. With 5 bases removed from V and 3 bases from J, the gap between germline ends came to 13 bases. The CDR3 is CASSLRGRDYGYTF. CDR3 bases: TGTGCCAGCAGTCTAAGGGGTCGGGACTATGGCTACACCTTC.

V gene TRBV29-1 combines with J gene TRBJ2-5; the D gene is possibly TRBD2 (6 bases). V lost 5 bases and J lost 2, with 24 bases in between. The CDR3 runs to 17 residues. The germline V gene encodes CDR1 SQVTM and CDR2 ANQGSEA. CDR3 amino acids: CSVPSLRGEVTQETQYF. For the CDR3, the DNA is TGCAGCGTTCCTTCCCTCAGAGGGGAGGTGACGCAAGAGACCCAGTACTTC.

With respect to this clone: Additional DNA sequences in this sample encode the identical CDR3. The chain couples TRBV5-3 to TRBJ2-1; D gene ambiguous. TRBV5-3 is marked as an open reading frame, function uncertain. The CDR3 extends over 15 amino acids. V shed 2 bases and J shed 2 bases, with 11 bases lying between them. The CDR3, as DNA: TGTGCCAGAAGCTTAGTTGCAGGTCCCTACAATGAGCAGTTCTTC. Translated: CARSLVAGPYNEQFF.

The V and J genes are TRBV2 and TRBJ1-1; TRBD1 agrees at 10 bases. Per the germline V gene, CDR1 is SNHLY and CDR2 is FYNNEI. The CDR3 is made up of 13 amino acids. V was pared by 8 bases and J by 3 bases, with 3 bases of the junction left unmatched. CDR3 loop: CASEDRGDTEAFF. CDR3 DNA: TGTGCCAGCGAGGACAGGGGGGACACTGAAGCTTTCTTT.

CDR3 sequence reads: CASSLALRPSGPHNEQFF. The CDR3 region has the DNA TGTGCCAGCAGCTTGGCTCTTCGGCCTAGCGGGCCTCACAATGAGCAGTTCTTC. J is TRBJ2-1 and V is TRBV5-6, with 8 bases fitting TRBD2. Germline CDR1 reads SGHDT; CDR2 reads YYEEEE. The CDR3 runs to 18 residues. V gave up 0 bases and J gave up 5 bases; unmatched junction bases: 13. The full variable domain, with the rest looked up from reference TRBV5-6 and TRBJ2-1, is DAGVTQSPTHLIKTRGQQVTLRCSPKSGHDTVSWYQQALGQGPQFIFQYYEEEERQRGNFPDRFSGHQFPNYSSELNVNALLLGDSALYLCASSLALRPSGPHNEQFFGPGTRLTVL.

The gene calls are TRBV27 and TRBJ2-7, with 10 bases aligning to TRBD1. CDR3 length: 13 amino acids. Per germline, CDR1 MNHEY and CDR2 SMNVEV (reference sequence). The V segment lost 8 bases and the J segment 3 bases; nucleotides outside the gene matches: 4. Here the CDR3 reads CASGTGVGYEQYF. In DNA form, the CDR3 reads TGTGCCAGCGGGACAGGGGTAGGCTACGAGCAGTACTTC.

The rearrangement uses TRBV5-8 and TRBJ1-2, with TRBD1 matching over 7 bases. Germline V CDR1 and CDR2: SGHTS, YDEGEE. This CDR3 comprises 15 residues. V lost 7 bases to trimming and J lost 1 base; unmatched junction nucleotides: 10. CDR3 sequence (DNA): TGTGCCAGCTTACCCTACAGGGGCCGTAACTATGGCTACACCTTC. Its translation is CASLPYRGRNYGYTF.

The chain uses TRBV2 and TRBJ2-3, with 9 bases fitting TRBD2. The J segment lost 5 bases and the V segment lost 11 bases, leaving 8 bases of the junction unmatched. Germline CDR1 SNHLY, CDR2 FYNNEI. CDR3 length: 13 residues. The CDR3 protein is CAEGAGGGDTQYF. CDR3 nucleotide sequence: TGTGCCGAGGGGGCGGGAGGGGGAGATACGCAGTATTTT.

In its sample, this clone was seen once. The J gene is TRBJ2-7, the V gene TRBV9; D is unresolved. The CDR3 totals 12 residues. Trimming pared 3 bases from V and 3 bases from J, leaving 7 bases between. CDR1 is SGDLS, CDR2 YYNGEE, per germline. This CDR3 reads CASSGPGYEQYF. For the CDR3, the DNA is TGTGCCAGCAGCGGGCCGGGCTACGAGCAGTACTTC.

This clone was recorded once. The rearrangement joins TRBV5-1 to TRBJ2-1; tentatively, D is TRBD2 (6 bases). The germline CDR1 and CDR2 sequences are SGHRS and YFSETQ. This CDR3 has 16 amino acids. Trimming removed 4 bases at V and 0 bases at J, with 14 bases between. CDR3 nucleotides: TGCGCCAGCAGCCTCTCGGAGGGAAGCTCCTACAATGAGCAGTTCTTC. Its translation is CASSLSEGSSYNEQFF.

V is TRBV11-2 and J is TRBJ2-3, with TRBD1 matching over 10 bases. The V gene's germline CDR1 is SGHAT and CDR2 FQNNGV. The CDR3 sequence is 17 residues long. V lost 8 bases to trimming and J lost 3 bases; unmatched junction nucleotides: 14. CDR3 protein: CASGVRQGAGRTDTQYF. The CDR3 DNA is TGTGCCAGCGGAGTGAGACAGGGGGCCGGTCGTACAGATACGCAGTATTTT.

The rearrangement joins TRBV7-7 to TRBJ1-3; the D is unclear. The V gene's germline CDR1 is SSHAT and CDR2 FNYEAQ (reference sequence). The CDR3 is made up of 17 amino acids. The ends were cut back, 5 bases at V and 6 bases at J, with 23 bases in the middle. The DNA of the CDR3 is TGTGCCAGCAGCCGGGGAGTTGGGTCCAAAGGGAAAAACACCATATATTTT. This gives the protein CASSRGVGSKGKNTIYF.

This clone was seen a few times. The chain uses TRBV5-1 and TRBJ2-1, with unresolved D. Germline assignment: CDR1 SGHRS and CDR2 YFSETQ. This CDR3 is built from 11 residues. Trimming removed 0 bases from V and 13 bases from J, with 8 bases in between. As DNA, the CDR3 is TGCGCCAGCAGCTTGGAGTCCCTACAGTTCTTC. This encodes CASSLESLQFF.

The V gene is TRBV6-4, the J gene TRBJ2-3; D remains ambiguous. V lost 0 bases, J lost 1 base, and 5 bases lay in between. Germline lookup yields CDR1 MRHNA and CDR2 SNTAGT. The CDR3 length is 14 residues. This CDR3 reads CASSDSPGTDTQYF. The CDR3 nucleotides read TGTGCCAGCAGTGACTCGCCAGGCACAGATACGCAGTATTTT.

The CDR3 coding sequence is TGTGCCAGCACCCGGGGGGGACTAGCGGACCGGGTTCTCCAAGAGACCCAGTACTTC. Protein: CASTRGGLADRVLQETQYF. This chain joins TRBV28 and TRBJ2-5; 11 bases map to TRBD2. The J segment lost 1 base and the V segment lost 7 bases, leaving 17 bases of the junction unmatched. Germline V gives CDR1 MDHEN, CDR2 SYDVKM. The CDR3 totals 19 residues.